This entry is about one T cell receptor (beta chain). Its antigen is as yet unknown. As every portion of the isolated RNA was reverse transcribed, the sequencing read expressed TCRB transcripts. Assay: immunoSEQ multiplex PCR; the TCRdb copy retains only in-frame clones and omits some. Of 310,000 or so clones listed, about 15% were seen once; the top ten hold more than 0.015%. These data originate in a study of beta chain features in type 1 diabetes. Study conclusions and caveats: TCRB CDR3 length was moderately but significantly reduced in all four CD4+ subsets of Type 1 diabetes patients. TCRB rearrangement may or may not be influenced by HLA type; here this remained unresolved.

CDR1 is KGHSH, CDR2 LQKENI, per germline. CDR3 length: 16 amino acids. Trimming removed 0 bases from V and 0 bases from J, with 10 bases in between. This clonotype was obtained from a man between 18 and 29 years old with type 1 diabetes. V usage is TRBV18 and J usage is TRBJ2-3; D remains ambiguous. Material for sequencing was naive CD4+ T cells from blood. The CDR3 protein is CASSPPGVRSTDTQYF. The CDR3 region has the DNA TGTGCCAGCTCACCACCGGGTGTGCGGAGCACAGATACGCAGTATTTT. The full variable domain, completed using reference TRBV18 and TRBJ2-3, is NAGVMQNPRHLVRRRGQEARLRCSPMKGHSHVYWYRQLPEEGLKFMVYLQKENIIDESGMPKERFSAEFPKEGPSILRIQQVVRGDSAAYFCASSPPGVRSTDTQYFGPGTRLTVL.